The T cell receptor (beta chain) under discussion was sequenced for a study of blood T cell repertoires in COVID-19. Study summary: Collection of acute and convalescent COVID-19 samples took place in the United States, Italy and Spain.

This CDR3 is built from 15 residues. V lost 3 bases, J lost 4 bases, and 3 bases stayed unmatched. Germline V gene lookup returns CDR1 SGHDT and CDR2 YYEEEE. This clone was recorded only once. Authors' analysis steps: Amplification with reference gene primers provided the estimates of nucleated cell counts. The method was immunoSEQ multiplex PCR; TCRdb's version includes in-frame clones alone and lacks a portion of them. That table gives V, J and clone size, and the DNA gave D and trimming. The data contain about 140,000 clones, around 90% of them seen just once; the ten biggest clones take up approximately 1.4%.

V usage is TRBV5-6 and J usage is TRBJ2-3; 12 positions match TRBD1. This clonotype was obtained from a woman between 55 and 75 years old with acute or convalescent COVID-19. Material: peripheral blood. CDR3 sequence (DNA): TGTGCCAGCAGCTCCGGGACAGGGGGCGCAGATACGCAGTATTTT. Its protein is CASSSGTGGADTQYF.